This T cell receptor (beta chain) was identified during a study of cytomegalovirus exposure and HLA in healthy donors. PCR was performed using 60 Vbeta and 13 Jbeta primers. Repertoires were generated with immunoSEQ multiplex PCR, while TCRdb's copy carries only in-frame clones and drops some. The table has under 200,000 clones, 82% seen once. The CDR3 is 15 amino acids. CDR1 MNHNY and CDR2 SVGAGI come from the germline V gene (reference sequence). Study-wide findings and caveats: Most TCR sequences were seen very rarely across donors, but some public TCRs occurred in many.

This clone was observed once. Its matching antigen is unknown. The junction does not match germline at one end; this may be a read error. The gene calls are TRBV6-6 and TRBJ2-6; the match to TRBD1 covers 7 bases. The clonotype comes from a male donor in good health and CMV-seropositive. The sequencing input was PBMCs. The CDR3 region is CAYGQVVAGANGLTF. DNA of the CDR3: TGTGCCTACGGACAGGTAGTTGCTGGGGCCAACGGCCTGACTTTC.